This T cell receptor (beta chain) emerged from a study of patients with pleural tuberculosis. In this sample, this clonotype turned up many times. V lost 4 bases, J lost 4 bases, and 14 bases lay in between. Germline V gene data show CDR1 as LGHDT and CDR2 as YNNKEL (reference sequence). This CDR3 is 15 amino acids long. MiXCR, applied by TCRdb to the reads, yields one record per CDR3 protein. The sample lists approximately 53,000 distinct CDR3 sequences; about 6.8% were seen once. The J gene is TRBJ2-1, the V gene TRBV3-1; a weak D match, TRBD2 (6 bases). The TCR originated in a human donor with pleural tuberculosis. The CDR3 DNA follows: TGTGCCAGCAGCCCGGTACTAGCTGGGTACAATGAGCAGTTCTTC. It specifies CASSPVLAGYNEQFF.